This TCR beta chain was identified in a study of liver allograft versus peripheral blood T cells. Across the whole study: Blood and transplanted-liver T cell receptor repertoires from recipients were compared.

Regarding the study as a whole: Intragraft T cell receptor repertoires of liver allografts were reported to differ from peripheral blood repertoires.

Per germline, CDR1 ENHRY and CDR2 SYGVKD. There are 15 residues in the CDR3. J lost 7 bases, V lost 1 base, and 5 bases had no gene match. By share of the sample, this clonotype is medium-sized. The antigen is not known. TCRdb called the reads again in MiXCR, with one record for every CDR3 protein. The table records 9,000 to 10,000 distinct CDR3 sequences, around 20% of them present only once. This TCR was sampled from a human patient who had a liver transplant. Some T cells may be graft donor cells. The chain recombines TRBV10-3 with TRBJ1-5, with TRBD1 identical over 9 bases. The CDR3 spells CAISEYRGLGQPQHF. The CDR3, as DNA: TGTGCCATCAGTGAGTACAGGGGGCTCGGGCAGCCCCAGCATTTT.